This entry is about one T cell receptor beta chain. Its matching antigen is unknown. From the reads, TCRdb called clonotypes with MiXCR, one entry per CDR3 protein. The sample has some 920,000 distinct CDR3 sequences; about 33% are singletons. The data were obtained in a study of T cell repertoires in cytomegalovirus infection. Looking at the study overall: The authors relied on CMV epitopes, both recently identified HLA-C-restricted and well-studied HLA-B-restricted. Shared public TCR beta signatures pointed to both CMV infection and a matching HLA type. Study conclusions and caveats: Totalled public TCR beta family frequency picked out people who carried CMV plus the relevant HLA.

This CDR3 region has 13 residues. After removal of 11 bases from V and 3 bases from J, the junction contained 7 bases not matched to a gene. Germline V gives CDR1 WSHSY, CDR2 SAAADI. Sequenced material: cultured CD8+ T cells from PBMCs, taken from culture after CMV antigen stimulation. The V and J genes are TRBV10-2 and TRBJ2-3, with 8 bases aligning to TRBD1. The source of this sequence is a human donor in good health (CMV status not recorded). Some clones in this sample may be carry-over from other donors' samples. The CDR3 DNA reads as TGCGCCTCCTGGACAGGGCTTACAGATACGCAGTATTTT. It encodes CASWTGLTDTQYF.